This T cell receptor (beta chain) was sequenced during a study of blood T cell repertoires in COVID-19. On the study more broadly: From the United States, Italy and Spain came samples of acute and convalescent COVID-19. PBMCs, B-cell-depleted T cells, or T cells provided the cDNA or gDNA that made up the material.

In the authors' workflow: Reference gene primer amplification gave nucleated cell count estimates. Profiling relied on immunoSEQ multiplex PCR, and the TCRdb table lists in-frame clones only, not all of them. The DNA gave D and trimming, while V, J and clone size come from that table. The sample yields some 20,000 clones, roughly 90% seen once. Sequencing was done on a sample of peripheral blood. The clonotype was recovered from an elderly woman with active or convalescent COVID-19.

The CDR3 is CASSLVQGARTGELFF. DNA for the CDR3: TGTGCCAGCAGCTTAGTACAGGGGGCTCGCACCGGGGAGCTGTTTTTT. The rearrangement uses TRBV5-4 and TRBJ2-2, with 9 nucleotides matching TRBD1. The CDR3 is made up of 16 amino acids. Germline CDR1 and CDR2: SGHNT and YYREEE (reference sequence). V lost 2 bases and J lost 4; bases outside the gene matches: 6.